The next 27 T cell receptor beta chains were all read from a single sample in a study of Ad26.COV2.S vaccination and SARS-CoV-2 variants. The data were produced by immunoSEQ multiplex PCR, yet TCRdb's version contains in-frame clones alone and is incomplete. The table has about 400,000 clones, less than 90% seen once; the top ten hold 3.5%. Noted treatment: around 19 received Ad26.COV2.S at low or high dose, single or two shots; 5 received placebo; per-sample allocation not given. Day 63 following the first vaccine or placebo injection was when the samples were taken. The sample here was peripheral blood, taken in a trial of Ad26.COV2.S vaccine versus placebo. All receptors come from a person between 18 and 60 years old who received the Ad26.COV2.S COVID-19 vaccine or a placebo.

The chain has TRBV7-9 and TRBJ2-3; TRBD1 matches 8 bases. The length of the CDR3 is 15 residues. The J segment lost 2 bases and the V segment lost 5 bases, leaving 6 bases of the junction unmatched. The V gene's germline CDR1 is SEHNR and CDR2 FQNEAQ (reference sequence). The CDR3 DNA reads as TGTGCCAGCAGCCCGGGACAGGTTAACACAGATACGCAGTATTTT. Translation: CASSPGQVNTDTQYF.

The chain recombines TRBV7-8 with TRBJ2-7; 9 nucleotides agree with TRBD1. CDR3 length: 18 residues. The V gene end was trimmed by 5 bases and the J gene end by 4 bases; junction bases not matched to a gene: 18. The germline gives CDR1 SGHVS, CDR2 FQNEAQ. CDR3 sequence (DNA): TGTGCCAGCAGCCCGAGAGGGGGGAGGACAGGGGAAAAGTACGAGCAGTACTTC. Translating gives CASSPRGGRTGEKYEQYF. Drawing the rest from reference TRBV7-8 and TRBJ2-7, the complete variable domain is GAGVSQSPRYKVAKRGQDVALRCDPISGHVSLFWYQQALGQGPEFLTYFQNEAQLDKSGLPSDRFFAERPEGSVSTLKIQRTQQEDSAVYLCASSPRGGRTGEKYEQYFGPGTRLTVT.

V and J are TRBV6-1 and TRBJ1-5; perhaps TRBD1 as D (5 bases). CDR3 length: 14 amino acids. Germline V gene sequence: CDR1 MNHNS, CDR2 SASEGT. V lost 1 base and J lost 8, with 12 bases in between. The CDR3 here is CASSEGGRIEPQHF. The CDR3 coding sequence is TGTGCCAGCAGTGAAGGGGGCAGGATCGAGCCCCAGCATTTT.

CDR3 coding DNA: TGTGCCAGCAGCTTAGCTGGGGGAGGTGCTGAAGCTTTCTTT. Protein: CASSLAGGGAEAFF. The V call is TRBV7-8, the J call TRBJ1-1; D perhaps matches TRBD1 (5 bases). This CDR3 is built from 14 residues. From germline, CDR1 is SGHVS and CDR2 FQNEAQ. Trimming shortened V by 0 bases and J by 6 bases, and 11 bases separated the two germline ends.

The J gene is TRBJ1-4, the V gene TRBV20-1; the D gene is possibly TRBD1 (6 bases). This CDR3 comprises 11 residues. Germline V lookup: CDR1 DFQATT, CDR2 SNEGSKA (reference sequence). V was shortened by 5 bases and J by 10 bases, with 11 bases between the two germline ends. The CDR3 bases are TGCAGTGCTGGTTCACAGGGAAAACTGTTTTTT. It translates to CSAGSQGKLFF.

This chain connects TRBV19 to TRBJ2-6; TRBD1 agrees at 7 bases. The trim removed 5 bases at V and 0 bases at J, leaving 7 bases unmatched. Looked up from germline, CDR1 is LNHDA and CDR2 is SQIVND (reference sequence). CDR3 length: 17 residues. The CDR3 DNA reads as TGTGCCAGTAGTCCGAAGGGACAGACCTCTGGGGCCAACGTCCTGACTTTC. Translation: CASSPKGQTSGANVLTF.

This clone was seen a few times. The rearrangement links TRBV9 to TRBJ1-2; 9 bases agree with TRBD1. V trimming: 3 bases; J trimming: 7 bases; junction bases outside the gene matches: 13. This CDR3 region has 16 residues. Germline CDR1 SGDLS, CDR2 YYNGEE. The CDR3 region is CASSADFEGQGGGYTF. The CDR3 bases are TGTGCCAGCAGCGCCGACTTCGAGGGACAGGGCGGTGGCTACACCTTC.

CDR3 residues: CASSQDRSNEQFF. CDR3 coding DNA: TGTGCCAGCAGCCAGGACAGGAGCAATGAGCAGTTCTTC. The V gene is TRBV7-2, the J gene TRBJ2-1, with 7 bases fitting TRBD1. V shed 5 bases and J 6 bases; nucleotides not matched to a gene: 4. This CDR3 is built from 13 residues. Per the germline V gene, CDR1 is SGHTA and CDR2 is FQGNSA.

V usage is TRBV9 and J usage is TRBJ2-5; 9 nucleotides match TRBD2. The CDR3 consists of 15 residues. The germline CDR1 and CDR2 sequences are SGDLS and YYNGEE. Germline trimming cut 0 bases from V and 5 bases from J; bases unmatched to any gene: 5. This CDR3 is CASSVAAGGPETQYF. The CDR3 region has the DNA TGTGCCAGCAGCGTAGCCGCGGGGGGGCCTGAGACCCAGTACTTC.

The CDR3 DNA sequence: TGTGCCAGCAGCTTAGTCACTGGGCTTGAAGGCTACACCTTC. Translation: CASSLVTGLEGYTF. The rearrangement joins TRBV7-9 to TRBJ1-2; D not certain. The CDR3 totals 14 residues. V was cut by 1 base and J by 8 bases, with 14 bases left in between. Germline V gene lookup returns CDR1 SEHNR and CDR2 FQNEAQ (reference sequence).

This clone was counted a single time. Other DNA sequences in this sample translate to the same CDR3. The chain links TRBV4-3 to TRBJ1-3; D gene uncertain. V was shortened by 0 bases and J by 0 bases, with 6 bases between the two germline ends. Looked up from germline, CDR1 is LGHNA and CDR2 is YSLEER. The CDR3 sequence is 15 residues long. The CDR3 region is CASSQDRSSGNTIYF. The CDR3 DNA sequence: TGCGCCAGCAGCCAAGATCGGAGCTCTGGAAACACCATATATTTT.

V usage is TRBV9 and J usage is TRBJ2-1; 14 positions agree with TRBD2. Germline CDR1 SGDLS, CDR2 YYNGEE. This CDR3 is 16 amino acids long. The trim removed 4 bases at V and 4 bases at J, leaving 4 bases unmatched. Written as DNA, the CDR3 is TGTGCCAGCAGCTTCAGACTAGCGGGGGGGTACAATGAGCAGTTCTTC. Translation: CASSFRLAGGYNEQFF. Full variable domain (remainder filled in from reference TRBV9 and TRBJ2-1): DSGVTQTPKHLITATGQRVTLRCSPRSGDLSVYWYQQSLDQGLQFLIQYYNGEERAKGNILERFSAQQFPDLHSELNLSSLELGDSALYFCASSFRLAGGYNEQFFGPGTRLTVL.

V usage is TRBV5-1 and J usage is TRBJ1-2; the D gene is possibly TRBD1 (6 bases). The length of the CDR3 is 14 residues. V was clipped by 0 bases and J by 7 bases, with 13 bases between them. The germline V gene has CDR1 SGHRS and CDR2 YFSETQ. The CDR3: CASSLDRGAGGYTF. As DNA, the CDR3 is TGCGCCAGCAGCTTGGATCGGGGGGCTGGTGGCTACACCTTC.

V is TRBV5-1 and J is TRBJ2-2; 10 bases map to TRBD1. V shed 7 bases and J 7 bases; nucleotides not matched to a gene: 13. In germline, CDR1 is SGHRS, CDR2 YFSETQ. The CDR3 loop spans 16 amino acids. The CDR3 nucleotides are TGCGCCAGCGAAAATCCCGGGACAGGGGTCAGCGGGGAGCTGTTTTTT. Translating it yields CASENPGTGVSGELFF.

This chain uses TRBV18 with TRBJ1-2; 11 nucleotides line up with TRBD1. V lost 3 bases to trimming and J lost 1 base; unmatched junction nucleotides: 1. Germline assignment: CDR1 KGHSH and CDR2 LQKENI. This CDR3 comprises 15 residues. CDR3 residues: CASSPGTGGNYGYTF. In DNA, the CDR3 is TGTGCCAGCTCACCCGGGACAGGGGGTAACTATGGCTACACCTTC.

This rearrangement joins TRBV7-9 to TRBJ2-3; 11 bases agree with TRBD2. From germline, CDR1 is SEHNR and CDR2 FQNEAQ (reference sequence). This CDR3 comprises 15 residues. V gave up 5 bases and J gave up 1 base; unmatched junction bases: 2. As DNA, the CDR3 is TGTGCCAGCAGCCAGGGACTAGCGGGCACAGATACGCAGTATTTT. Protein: CASSQGLAGTDTQYF.

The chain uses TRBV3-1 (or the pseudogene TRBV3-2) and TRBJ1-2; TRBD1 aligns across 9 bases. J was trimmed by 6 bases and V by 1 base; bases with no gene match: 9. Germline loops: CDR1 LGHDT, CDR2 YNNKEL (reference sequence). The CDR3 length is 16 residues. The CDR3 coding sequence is TGTGCCAGCAGCCAAGTATCTGGACAGGGGTCTAATGGCTACACCTTC. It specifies CASSQVSGQGSNGYTF.

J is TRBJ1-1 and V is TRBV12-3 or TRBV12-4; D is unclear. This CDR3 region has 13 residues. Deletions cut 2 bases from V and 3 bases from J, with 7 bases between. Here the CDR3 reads CASSLIRDTEAFF. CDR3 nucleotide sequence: TGTGCCAGCAGTTTAATCAGAGACACTGAAGCTTTCTTT.

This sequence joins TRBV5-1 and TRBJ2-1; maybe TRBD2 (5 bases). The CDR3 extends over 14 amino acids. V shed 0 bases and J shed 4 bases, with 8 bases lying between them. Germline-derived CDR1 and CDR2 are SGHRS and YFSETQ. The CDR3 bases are TGCGCCAGCAGCTTGGCGGGGTCTTACAATGAGCAGTTCTTC. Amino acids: CASSLAGSYNEQFF.

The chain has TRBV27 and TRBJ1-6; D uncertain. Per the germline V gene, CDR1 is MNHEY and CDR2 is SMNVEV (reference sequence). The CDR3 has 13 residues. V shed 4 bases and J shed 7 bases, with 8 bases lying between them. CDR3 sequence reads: CASSSGINSPLHF. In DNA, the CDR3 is TGTGCCAGCAGTTCGGGTATAAATTCACCCCTCCACTTT.

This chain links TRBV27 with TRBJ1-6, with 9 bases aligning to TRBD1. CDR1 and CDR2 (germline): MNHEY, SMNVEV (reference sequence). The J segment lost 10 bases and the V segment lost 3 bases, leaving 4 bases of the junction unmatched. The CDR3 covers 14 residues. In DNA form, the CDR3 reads TGTGCCAGCAGTTTCCCGGGACAGGGATCACCCCTCCACTTT. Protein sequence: CASSFPGQGSPLHF.

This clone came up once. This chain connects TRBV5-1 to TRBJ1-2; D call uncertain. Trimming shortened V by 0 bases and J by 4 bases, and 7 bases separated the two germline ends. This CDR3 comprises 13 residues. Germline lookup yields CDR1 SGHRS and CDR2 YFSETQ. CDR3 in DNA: TGCGCCAGCAGCTTGGACACCGTCTATGGCTACACCTTC. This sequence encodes CASSLDTVYGYTF. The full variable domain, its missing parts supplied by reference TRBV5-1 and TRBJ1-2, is KAGVTQTPRYLIKTRGQQVTLSCSPISGHRSVSWYQQTPGQGLQFLFEYFSETQRNKGNFPGRFSGRQFSNSRSEMNVSTLELGDSALYLCASSLDTVYGYTFGSGTRLTVV.

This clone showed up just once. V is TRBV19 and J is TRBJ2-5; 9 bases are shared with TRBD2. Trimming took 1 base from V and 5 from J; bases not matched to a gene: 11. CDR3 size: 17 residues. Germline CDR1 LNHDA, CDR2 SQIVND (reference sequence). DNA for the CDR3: TGTGCCAGTAGTATAGCCGGACGCGGGGGGGCCGGGGAGACCCAGTACTTC. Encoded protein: CASSIAGRGGAGETQYF.

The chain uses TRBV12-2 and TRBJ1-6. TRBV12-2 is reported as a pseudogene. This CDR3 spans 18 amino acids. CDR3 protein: CASRLAYRDVSYNSPLHF. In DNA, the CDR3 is TGTGCAAGTCGCTTAGCTTACCGGGATGTCTCCTATAATTCACCCCTCCACTTT.

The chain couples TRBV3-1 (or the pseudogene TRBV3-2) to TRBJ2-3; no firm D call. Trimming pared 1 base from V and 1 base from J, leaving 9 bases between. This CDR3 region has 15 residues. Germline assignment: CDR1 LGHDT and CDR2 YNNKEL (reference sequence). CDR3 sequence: CASSQVGIGTDTQYF. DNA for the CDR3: TGTGCCAGCAGCCAAGTAGGTATAGGCACAGATACGCAGTATTTT.

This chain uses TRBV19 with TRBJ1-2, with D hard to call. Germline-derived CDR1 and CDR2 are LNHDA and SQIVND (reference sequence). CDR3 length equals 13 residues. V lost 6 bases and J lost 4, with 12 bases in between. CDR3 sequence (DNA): TGTGCCAGTAGCCTCGGCACTTTCTATGGCTACACCTTC. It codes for CASSLGTFYGYTF.

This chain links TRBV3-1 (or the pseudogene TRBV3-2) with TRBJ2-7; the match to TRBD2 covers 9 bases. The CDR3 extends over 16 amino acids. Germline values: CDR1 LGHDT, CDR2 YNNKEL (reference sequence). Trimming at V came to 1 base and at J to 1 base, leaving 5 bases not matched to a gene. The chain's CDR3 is CASSQGRLAGSYEQYF. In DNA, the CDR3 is TGTGCCAGCAGCCAAGGACGGCTAGCGGGGTCCTACGAGCAGTACTTC.